These 6 T cell receptor beta chains originate from one sample sequenced in a study of beta chain features in type 1 diabetes. TCRB transcripts that were expressed got sequenced, as all of the isolated RNA had been reverse transcribed. TCRdb keeps only in-frame clones here, not all; method: immunoSEQ multiplex PCR. This table holds about 350,000 clones, roughly 21% found once. Sequencing used naive CD4+ T cells from blood. These receptor sequences come from a woman aged 18-29 years in good health.

The chain combines TRBV15 with TRBJ1-2; D might be TRBD1 (6 bases). Germline CDR1 and CDR2: LNHNV and YYDKDF (reference sequence). Deletions cut 1 base from V and 0 bases from J, with 9 bases between. This CDR3 comprises 15 residues. Here the CDR3 reads CATSRGQGSNYGYTF. The CDR3 DNA follows: TGTGCCACCAGCAGAGGGCAGGGGTCTAACTATGGCTACACCTTC.

The CDR3 bases are TGTGCCATCAGTGAGCTCACTCGGACCATATATTTT. Translating gives CAISELTRTIYF. The V gene is TRBV10-3, the J gene TRBJ1-3; no clear D gene. Trimming cost V 2 bases and J 10 bases, with 9 bases left between them. The CDR3 runs 12 residues. Germline CDR1 is ENHRY and CDR2 is SYGVKD.

CDR3: CASSQSKAGTGAIPGANVLTF. CDR3 nucleotide sequence: TGCGCCAGCAGTCAATCTAAGGCCGGGACAGGGGCAATTCCTGGGGCCAACGTCCTGACTTTC. This rearrangement joins TRBV23-1 to TRBJ2-6, with 10 bases fitting TRBD1. TRBV23-1 is an open reading frame whose function is uncertain. The CDR3 totals 21 residues. The trim removed 0 bases at V and 2 bases at J, leaving 13 bases unmatched.

CDR3 DNA sequence: TGCGCCAGCAGCCGCCTGCCCGGACAGTCTGACTATGGCTACACCTTC. Amino acids: CASSRLPGQSDYGYTF. The V gene is TRBV4-1, the J gene TRBJ1-2; a possible D gene is TRBD1 (6 bases). The ends were cut back, 4 bases at V and 3 bases at J, with 18 bases in the middle. The CDR3 spans 16 residues. Germline values: CDR1 MGHRA, CDR2 YSYEKL.

The chain carries TRBV29-1 and TRBJ2-7, with 9 bases identical to TRBD1. Germline-derived CDR1 and CDR2 are SQVTM and ANQGSEA. The CDR3 has 15 residues. V gave up 4 bases and J gave up 5 bases; unmatched junction bases: 12. Here the CDR3 reads CSVATAGTGLDEQYF. The CDR3 DNA is TGCAGCGTTGCAACTGCGGGGACAGGGCTCGACGAGCAGTACTTC.

This clone was observed a handful of times. The identical CDR3 is also encoded by other nucleotide sequences in the sample. This chain joins TRBV2 and TRBJ2-3, with D possibly TRBD2 on 5 matching bases. Trimming pared 4 bases from V and 1 base from J, leaving 12 bases between. Germline assignment: CDR1 SNHLY and CDR2 FYNNEI. This CDR3 region has 15 residues. In DNA, the CDR3 is TGTGCCAGCAGTGTGAGAGGGCTTGGCACAGATACGCAGTATTTT. It codes for CASSVRGLGTDTQYF. Based on the CDR3 plus reference TRBV2 and TRBJ2-3, the full variable domain is EPEVTQTPSHQVTQMGQEVILRCVPISNHLYFYWYRQILGQKVEFLVSFYNNEISEKSEIFDDQFSVERPDGSNFTLKIRSTKLEDSAMYFCASSVRGLGTDTQYFGPGTRLTVL.